The clone carrying this T cell receptor (beta chain) was picked up a small number of times. Its antigen remains unidentified. The sample comes from a study of T cell repertoires in cytomegalovirus infection. Each CDR3 protein is one row after TCRdb ran MiXCR on the reads. Of approximately 1,000,000 distinct CDR3 sequences in the sample, around 32% were seen once. The V end lost 0 bases, the J end lost 7 bases, and 18 bases lay between the germline ends. The CDR3 consists of 15 residues. The germline gives CDR1 DFQATT, CDR2 SNEGSKA (reference sequence). Sequenced here: cultured CD8+ T cells from PBMCs, sampled from culture after CMV antigen stimulation. The sequence derives from a human donor in good health (CMV status not recorded). Some clones in this sample may be carry-over from other donors' samples. This chain joins TRBV20-1 and TRBJ1-2; D is unresolved. The DNA of the CDR3 is TGCAGTGCTAGAGATGCCCTTCTCCTCGCGGGTGGCTACACCTTC. It specifies CSARDALLLAGGYTF.